These 17 T cell receptor beta chains came from one sample sequenced in a study of control samples from healthy donors and cancer patients. Measured with immunoSEQ multiplex PCR; TCRdb has only the in-frame clones, and not every one. The sample contains about 140,000 clones, around 94% of which appear only once. What was sequenced was blood. Receptors were obtained from a man aged 35-49 years in good health.

The chain couples TRBV19 to TRBJ2-3; D remains unclear. The CDR3 contains 14 residues. Trimming removed 7 bases at V and 3 bases at J, with 14 bases between. Per the germline V gene, CDR1 is LNHDA and CDR2 is SQIVND (reference sequence). CDR3 loop: CASTNYGRTDTQYF. The CDR3 DNA reads TGTGCCAGTACTAATTATGGAAGGACAGATACGCAGTATTTT.

This clone was seen just once. This sample includes further DNA sequences coding for the same CDR3. The chain carries TRBV4-1 and TRBJ2-2; weak D call: TRBD2 (6 bases). V was trimmed by 1 base and J by 4 bases, leaving 7 bases between them. The CDR3 is made up of 14 amino acids. Per the germline V gene, CDR1 is MGHRA and CDR2 is YSYEKL. The CDR3 here is CASSQVGSTGELFF. Written as DNA, the CDR3 is TGCGCCAGCAGCCAAGTCGGGAGCACCGGGGAGCTGTTTTTT.

The chain joins TRBV4-3 to TRBJ1-5, with D unclear. There are 15 residues in the CDR3. CDR1 is LGHNA, CDR2 YSLEER, per germline. V was trimmed by 0 bases and J by 4 bases, leaving 10 bases between them. The CDR3 region has the DNA TGCGCCAGCAGCCAAGATCGTTTTGGTAATCAGCCCCAGCATTTT. Residues: CASSQDRFGNQPQHF.

V is TRBV2 and J is TRBJ1-5, with a possible D match to TRBD1 (6 bases). Germline V CDR1 and CDR2: SNHLY, FYNNEI. The CDR3 is 16 amino acids. V was cut by 1 base and J by 0 bases, with 10 bases left in between. The CDR3, as DNA: TGTGCCAGCAGTGAAGAAGGGGGGTATAGCAATCAGCCCCAGCATTTT. It codes for CASSEEGGYSNQPQHF.

The rearrangement links TRBV13 to TRBJ1-1; 11 positions agree with TRBD1. The ends lost 6 bases at V and 2 bases at J; junction bases unmatched: 5. Germline CDR1 PRHDT, CDR2 FYEKMQ (reference sequence). The CDR3 sequence is 15 residues long. CDR3 residues: CASRVRTGGNTEAFF. Written as DNA, the CDR3 is TGTGCCAGCAGGGTCAGGACAGGGGGCAACACTGAAGCTTTCTTT.

V usage is TRBV7-2 and J usage is TRBJ1-2, with D perhaps TRBD1 (5 bases). The CDR3 consists of 14 residues. V dropped 5 bases and J dropped 8 bases, with 18 bases sitting between them. Germline CDR1 SGHTA, CDR2 FQGNSA. The CDR3, as DNA: TGTGCCAGCAGCCCCGCCCAGGGTGGGGTAGGCTACACCTTC. This encodes CASSPAQGGVGYTF.

The rearrangement uses TRBV6-5 and TRBJ2-3; D possibly corresponds to TRBD1 (5 bases). V gave up 6 bases and J gave up 6 bases, with 16 bases separating them. Germline-derived CDR1 and CDR2 are MNHEY and SVGAGI. The CDR3 is 14 amino acids. CDR3 loop: CASSQDQGGDTQYF. The CDR3, as DNA: TGTGCCAGCAGCCAAGATCAGGGTGGGGATACGCAGTATTTT.

The rearrangement joins TRBV21-1 to TRBJ1-5; the listed D gene, TRBD1, was not tested against the DNA. TRBV21-1 is flagged as a pseudogene. There are 19 residues in the CDR3. The CDR3 here is CASSKVGGQGHYSNQPQHF. Here the CDR3 DNA reads TGTGCCAGCAGCAAAGTAGGGGGACAGGGCCATTATAGCAATCAGCCCCAGCATTTT.

J is TRBJ1-6 and V is TRBV5-6; no clear D. Germline CDR1 SGHDT, CDR2 YYEEEE. The CDR3 is 14 residues long. V gave up 0 bases and J gave up 3 bases, with 4 bases separating them. CDR3 residues: CASSLVHYNSPLHF. In DNA form, the CDR3 reads TGTGCCAGCAGCTTGGTGCACTATAATTCACCCCTCCACTTT.

The chain recombines TRBV25-1 with TRBJ2-7; perhaps TRBD1 as D (6 bases). V lost 5 bases to trimming and J lost 4 bases, with 9 bases between them. The CDR3 has 12 amino acids. The germline V gene encodes CDR1 MGHDK and CDR2 SYGVNS. This chain's CDR3 is CASSSQGYEQYF. The CDR3, as DNA: TGTGCCAGCAGTTCACAGGGATACGAGCAGTACTTC.

This chain joins TRBV27 and TRBJ2-3; 10 bases line up with TRBD2. The germline V gene encodes CDR1 MNHEY and CDR2 SMNVEV (reference sequence). V lost 2 bases, J lost 8 bases, and 7 bases stayed unmatched. The CDR3 totals 15 residues. DNA for the CDR3: TGTGCCAGCAGTTTACGGACTAGCGGTTACTTTACGCAGTATTTT. This gives the protein CASSLRTSGYFTQYF.

The V call is TRBV6-5, the J call TRBJ2-7; D gene ambiguous. The V gene's germline CDR1 is MNHEY and CDR2 SVGAGI. The CDR3 sequence is 15 residues long. V lost 5 bases and J 1 base, leaving 15 bases between the germline ends. CDR3 coding DNA: TGTGCCAGCAGTCGACGACTCGCCGGGTCCTACGAGCAGTACTTC. Its protein is CASSRRLAGSYEQYF.

The V gene is TRBV6-5, the J gene TRBJ2-7; 11 bases are shared with TRBD1. Per germline, CDR1 MNHEY and CDR2 SVGAGI. The ends lost 4 bases at V and 7 bases at J; junction bases unmatched: 12. The CDR3 has 16 amino acids. The CDR3 DNA sequence: TGTGCCAGCAGTTCTAACCCAGGACAGGGGGCGGGTGAGCAGTACTTC. Its protein is CASSSNPGQGAGEQYF.

The rearrangement links TRBV11-2 to TRBJ2-1, with 8 bases identical to TRBD2. With 1 base clipped from V and 7 bases from J, the junction kept 12 bases outside the gene matches. Germline CDR1 reads SGHAT; CDR2 reads FQNNGV. This CDR3 has 17 amino acids. The CDR3 protein is CASSLVGTRGGHNEQFF. DNA for the CDR3: TGTGCCAGCAGCTTAGTAGGGACACGGGGGGGCCATAATGAGCAGTTCTTC.

The CDR3 protein is CASSVGEYGYTF. The CDR3, as DNA: TGTGCCAGCAGCGTAGGCGAGTATGGCTACACCTTC. This chain joins TRBV9 and TRBJ1-2; D uncertain. V lost 0 bases and J lost 5, with 5 bases in between. From germline, CDR1 is SGDLS and CDR2 YYNGEE. The CDR3 has 12 residues.

The chain is built from TRBV3-1 (or the pseudogene TRBV3-2) and TRBJ1-1; no reliable D call. This CDR3 has 14 amino acids. The V end lost 11 bases, the J end lost 3 bases, and 19 bases lay between the germline ends. Germline CDR1 LGHDT, CDR2 YNNKEL (reference sequence). The CDR3, as DNA: TGTGCCGGCTCCAAGCTCGAATCCTACACTGAAGCTTTCTTT. Its protein product is CAGSKLESYTEAFF.

The genes are TRBV5-1 and TRBJ1-2, with D possibly being TRBD1 (5 bases). The CDR3 has 17 amino acids. V lost 3 bases to trimming and J lost 6 bases, with 24 bases between them. The germline V gene has CDR1 SGHRS and CDR2 YFSETQ. CDR3 amino acids: CASSWDTGTTKFHGYTF. For the CDR3, the DNA is TGCGCCAGCAGCTGGGATACGGGGACCACTAAATTCCATGGCTACACCTTC. Complete variable domain (other parts from reference TRBV5-1 and TRBJ1-2): KAGVTQTPRYLIKTRGQQVTLSCSPISGHRSVSWYQQTPGQGLQFLFEYFSETQRNKGNFPGRFSGRQFSNSRSEMNVSTLELGDSALYLCASSWDTGTTKFHGYTFGSGTRLTVV.